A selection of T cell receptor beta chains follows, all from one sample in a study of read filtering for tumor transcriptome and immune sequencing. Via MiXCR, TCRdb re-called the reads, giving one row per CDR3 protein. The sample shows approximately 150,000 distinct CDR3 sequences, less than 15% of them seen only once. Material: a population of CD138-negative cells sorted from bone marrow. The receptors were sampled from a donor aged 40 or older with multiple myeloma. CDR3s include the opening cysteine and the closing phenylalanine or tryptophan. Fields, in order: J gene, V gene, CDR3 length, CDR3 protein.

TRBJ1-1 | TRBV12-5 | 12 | CASGQGNTEAFF
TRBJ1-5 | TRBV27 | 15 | CASARTDGFYQPQHF
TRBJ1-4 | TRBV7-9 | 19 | CASSLRQGIDPATNEKLFF
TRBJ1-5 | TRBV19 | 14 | CASSIGGSHQPQHF
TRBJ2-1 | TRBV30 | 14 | CAGYRGQGANEQFF
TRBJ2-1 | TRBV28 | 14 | CASSFAGGPDEQFF
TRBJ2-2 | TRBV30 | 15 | CAWSHSSDYTGELFF
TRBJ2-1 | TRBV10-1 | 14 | CASSRGSPGNEQFF
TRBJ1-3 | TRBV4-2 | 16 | CASSIGTANQGNTIYF
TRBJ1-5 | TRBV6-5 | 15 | CASSPGTGYGQPQHF
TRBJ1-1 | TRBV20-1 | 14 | CSARAPGQGIEAFF